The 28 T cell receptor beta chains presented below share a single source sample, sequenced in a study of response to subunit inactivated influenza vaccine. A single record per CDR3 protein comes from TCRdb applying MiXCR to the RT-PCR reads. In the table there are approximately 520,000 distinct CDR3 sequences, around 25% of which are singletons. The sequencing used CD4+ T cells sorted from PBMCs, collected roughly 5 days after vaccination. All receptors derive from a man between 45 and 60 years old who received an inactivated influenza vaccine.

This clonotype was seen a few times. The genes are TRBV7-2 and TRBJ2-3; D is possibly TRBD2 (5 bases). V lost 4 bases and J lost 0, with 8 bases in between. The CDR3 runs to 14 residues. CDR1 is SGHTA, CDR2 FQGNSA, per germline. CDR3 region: CASSSDYSTDTQYF. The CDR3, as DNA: TGTGCCAGCAGCTCTGACTACAGCACAGATACGCAGTATTTT.

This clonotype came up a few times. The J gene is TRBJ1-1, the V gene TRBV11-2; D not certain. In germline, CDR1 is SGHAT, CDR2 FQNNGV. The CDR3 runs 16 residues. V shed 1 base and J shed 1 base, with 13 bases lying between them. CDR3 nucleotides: TGTGCCAGCAGCTTAGGTTTACTCGTGAGGAACACTGAAGCTTTCTTT. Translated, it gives CASSLGLLVRNTEAFF.

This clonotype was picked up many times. CDR3 sequence: CASSLAAPGGYTF. The CDR3, as DNA: TGTGCCAGCAGCCTCGCGGCCCCAGGCGGCTACACCTTC. This chain uses TRBV7-2 with TRBJ1-2; the D is unclear. CDR3 size: 13 residues. From germline, CDR1 is SGHTA and CDR2 FQGNSA. V lost 5 bases and J 8 bases, leaving 15 bases between the germline ends.

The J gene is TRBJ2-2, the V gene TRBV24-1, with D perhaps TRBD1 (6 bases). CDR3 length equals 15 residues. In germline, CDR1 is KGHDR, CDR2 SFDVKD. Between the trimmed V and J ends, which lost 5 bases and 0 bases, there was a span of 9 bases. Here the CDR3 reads CATSATGSNTGELFF. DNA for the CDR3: TGTGCCACCAGTGCGACAGGTTCGAACACCGGGGAGCTGTTTTTT.

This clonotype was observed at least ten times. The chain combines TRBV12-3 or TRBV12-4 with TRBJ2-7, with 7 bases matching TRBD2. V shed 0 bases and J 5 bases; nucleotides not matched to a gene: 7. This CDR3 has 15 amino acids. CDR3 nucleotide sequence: TGTGCCAGCAGTTTAGCGGGAGGGCAGAGCGACGAGCAGTACTTC. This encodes CASSLAGGQSDEQYF.

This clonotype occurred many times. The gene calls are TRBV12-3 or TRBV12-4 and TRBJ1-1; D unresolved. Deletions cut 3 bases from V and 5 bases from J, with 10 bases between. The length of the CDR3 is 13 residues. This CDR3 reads CASSFKSRTEAFF. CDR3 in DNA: TGTGCCAGCAGTTTCAAGAGCCGGACTGAAGCTTTCTTT.

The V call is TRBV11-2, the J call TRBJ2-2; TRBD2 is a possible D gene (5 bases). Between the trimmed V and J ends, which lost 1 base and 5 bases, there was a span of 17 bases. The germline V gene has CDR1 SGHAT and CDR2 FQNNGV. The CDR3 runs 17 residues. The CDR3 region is CASSLGISGRTTGELFF. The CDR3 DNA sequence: TGTGCCAGCAGCTTAGGGATTTCTGGGAGAACGACCGGGGAGCTGTTTTTT.

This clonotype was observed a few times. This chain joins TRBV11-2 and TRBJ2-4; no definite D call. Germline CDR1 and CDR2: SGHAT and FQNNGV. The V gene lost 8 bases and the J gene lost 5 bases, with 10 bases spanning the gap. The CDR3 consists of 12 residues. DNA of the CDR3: TGTGCCAGCGGCCCGAACGAAAACATTCAGTACTTC. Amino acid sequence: CASGPNENIQYF. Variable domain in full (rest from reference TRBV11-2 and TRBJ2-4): EAGVAQSPRYKIIEKRQSVAFWCNPISGHATLYWYQQILGQGPKLLIQFQNNGVVDDSQLPKDRFSAERLKGVDSTLKIQPAKLEDSAVYLCASGPNENIQYFGAGTRLSVL.

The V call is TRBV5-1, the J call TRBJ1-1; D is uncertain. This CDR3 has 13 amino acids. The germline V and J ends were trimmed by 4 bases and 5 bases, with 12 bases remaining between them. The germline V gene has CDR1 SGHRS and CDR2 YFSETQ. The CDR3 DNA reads TGCGCCAGCAGCCTAATACGGGAAACTGAAGCTTTCTTT. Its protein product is CASSLIRETEAFF.

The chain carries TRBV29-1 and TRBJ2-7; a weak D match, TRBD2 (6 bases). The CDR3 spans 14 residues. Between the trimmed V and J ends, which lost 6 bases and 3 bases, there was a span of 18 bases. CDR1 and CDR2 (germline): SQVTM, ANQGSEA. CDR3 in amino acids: CSVALRDGGYEQYF. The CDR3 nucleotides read TGCAGCGTCGCTCTACGGGACGGGGGCTACGAGCAGTACTTC.

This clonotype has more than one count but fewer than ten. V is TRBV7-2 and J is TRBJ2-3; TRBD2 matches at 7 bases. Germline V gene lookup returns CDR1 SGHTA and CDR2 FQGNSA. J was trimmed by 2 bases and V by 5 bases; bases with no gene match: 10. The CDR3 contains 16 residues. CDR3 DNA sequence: TGTGCCAGCAGCCGCCGGGACTACCTTCCCACAGATACGCAGTATTTT. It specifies CASSRRDYLPTDTQYF.

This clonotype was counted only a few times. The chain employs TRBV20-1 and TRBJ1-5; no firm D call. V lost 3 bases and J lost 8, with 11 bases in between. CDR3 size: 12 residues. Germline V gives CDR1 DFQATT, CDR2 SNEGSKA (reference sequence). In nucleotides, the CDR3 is TGCAGTGCTAGTGACCACCTTAAGCCCCAGCATTTT. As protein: CSASDHLKPQHF.

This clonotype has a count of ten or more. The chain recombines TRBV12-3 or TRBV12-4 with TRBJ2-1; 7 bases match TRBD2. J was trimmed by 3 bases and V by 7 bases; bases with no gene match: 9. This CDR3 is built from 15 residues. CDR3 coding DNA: TGTGCCAGCAAGGGTGGGCGGGGGAGCTACAATGAGCAGTTCTTC. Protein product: CASKGGRGSYNEQFF.

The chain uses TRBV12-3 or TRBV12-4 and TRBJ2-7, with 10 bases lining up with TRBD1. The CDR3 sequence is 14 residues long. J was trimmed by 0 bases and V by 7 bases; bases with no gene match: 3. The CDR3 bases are TGTGCCAGCACCGGGACAGGGGCCTCCTACGAGCAGTACTTC. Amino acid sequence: CASTGTGASYEQYF.

The CDR3 nucleotides read TGCGCCAGCAGCTTGGAAGGTGGGGGGAGCTCCTACGAGCAGTACTTC. Translated: CASSLEGGGSSYEQYF. The genes are TRBV5-1 and TRBJ2-7; D may be TRBD2 (6 bases). V shed 0 bases and J shed 0 bases, with 13 bases lying between them. The CDR3 is 16 residues long. Per the germline V gene, CDR1 is SGHRS and CDR2 is YFSETQ.

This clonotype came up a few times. As DNA, the CDR3 is TGCAGTGCTCCGGACAGGGGTTACAATGAGCAGTTCTTC. Translation gives CSAPDRGYNEQFF. The rearrangement uses TRBV20-1 and TRBJ2-1, with 9 nucleotides matching TRBD1. The CDR3 contains 13 residues. The V and J ends lost 5 bases and 4 bases, in that order; junction bases with no gene match: 3. Per germline, CDR1 DFQATT and CDR2 SNEGSKA (reference sequence).

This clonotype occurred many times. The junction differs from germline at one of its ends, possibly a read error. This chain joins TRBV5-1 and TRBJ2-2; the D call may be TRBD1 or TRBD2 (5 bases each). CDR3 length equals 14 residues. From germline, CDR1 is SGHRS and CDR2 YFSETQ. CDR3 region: CASSLAGSTGELFF. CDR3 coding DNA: TGTGCCAGCAGTTTAGCAGGGAGCACCGGGGAGCTGTTTTTT.

For the CDR3, the DNA is TGCGCCAGCAGCTCAGGCCGTACAACCCAGTACTTC. Translating gives CASSSGRTTQYF. The genes are TRBV5-1 and TRBJ2-5; D is unclear. Germline assignment: CDR1 SGHRS and CDR2 YFSETQ. This CDR3 is built from 12 residues. The V gene lost 3 bases and the J gene lost 8 bases, with 11 bases spanning the gap.

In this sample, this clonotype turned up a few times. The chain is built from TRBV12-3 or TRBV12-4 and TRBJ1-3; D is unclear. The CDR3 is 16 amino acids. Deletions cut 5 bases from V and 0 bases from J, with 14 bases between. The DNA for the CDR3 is TGTGCCAGCAGTAATTTCAGGCTCACCTCTGGAAACACCATATATTTT. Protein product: CASSNFRLTSGNTIYF.

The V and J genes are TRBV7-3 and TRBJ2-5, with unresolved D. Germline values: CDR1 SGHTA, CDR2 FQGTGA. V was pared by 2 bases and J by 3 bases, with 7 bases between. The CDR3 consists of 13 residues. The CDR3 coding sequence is TGTGCCAGCAGCTTACACCAAAAAGAGACCCAGTACTTC. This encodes CASSLHQKETQYF. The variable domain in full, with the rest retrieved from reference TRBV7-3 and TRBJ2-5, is GAGVSQTPSNKVTEKGKYVELRCDPISGHTALYWYRQSLGQGPEFLIYFQGTGAADDSGLPNDRFFAVRPEGSVSTLKIQRTERGDSAVYLCASSLHQKETQYFGPGTRLLVL.

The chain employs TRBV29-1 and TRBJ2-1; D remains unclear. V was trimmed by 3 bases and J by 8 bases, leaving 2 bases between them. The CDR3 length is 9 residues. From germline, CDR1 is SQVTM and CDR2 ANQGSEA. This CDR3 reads CSVDDEQFF. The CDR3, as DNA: TGCAGCGTTGATGATGAGCAGTTCTTC.

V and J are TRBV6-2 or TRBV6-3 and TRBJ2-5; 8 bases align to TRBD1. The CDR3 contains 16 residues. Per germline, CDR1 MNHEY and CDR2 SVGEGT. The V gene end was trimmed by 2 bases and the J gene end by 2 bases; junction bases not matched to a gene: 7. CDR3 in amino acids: CASSYQDRGWQETQYF. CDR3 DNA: TGTGCCAGCAGTTACCAAGACAGGGGATGGCAAGAGACCCAGTACTTC.

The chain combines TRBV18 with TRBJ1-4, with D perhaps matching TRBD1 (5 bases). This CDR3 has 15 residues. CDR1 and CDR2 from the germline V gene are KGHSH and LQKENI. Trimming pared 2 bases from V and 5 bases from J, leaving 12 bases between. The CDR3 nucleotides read TGTGCCAGCTCACCAGGGACCCGGGAGAATGAAAAACTGTTTTTT. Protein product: CASSPGTRENEKLFF.

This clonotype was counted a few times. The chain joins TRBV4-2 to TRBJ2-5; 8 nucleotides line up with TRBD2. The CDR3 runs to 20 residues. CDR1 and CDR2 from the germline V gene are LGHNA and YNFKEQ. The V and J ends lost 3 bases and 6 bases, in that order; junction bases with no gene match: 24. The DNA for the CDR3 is TGTGCCAGCAGCCACCCCATCATGGGGCGACCAGCGGGAGATCAGAAGACCCAGTACTTC. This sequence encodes CASSHPIMGRPAGDQKTQYF.

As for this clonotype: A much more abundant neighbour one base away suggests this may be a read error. CDR3 bases: TGCGCCAGCAGCTCTTTTGGTCGAGGGGTTGTTGAAGCTTTCTTT. It codes for CASSSFGRGVVEAFF. V and J are TRBV5-1 and TRBJ1-1; D might be TRBD1 (5 bases). Germline CDR1 is SGHRS and CDR2 is YFSETQ. V dropped 3 bases and J dropped 7 bases, with 19 bases sitting between them. This CDR3 spans 15 amino acids.

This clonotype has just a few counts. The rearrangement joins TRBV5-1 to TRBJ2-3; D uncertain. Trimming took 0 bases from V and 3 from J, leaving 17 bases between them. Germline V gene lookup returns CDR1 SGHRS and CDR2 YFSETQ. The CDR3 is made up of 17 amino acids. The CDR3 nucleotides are TGCGCCAGCAGCTTGGAACCGGGTTCAGCGATGACAGATACGCAGTATTTT. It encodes CASSLEPGSAMTDTQYF.

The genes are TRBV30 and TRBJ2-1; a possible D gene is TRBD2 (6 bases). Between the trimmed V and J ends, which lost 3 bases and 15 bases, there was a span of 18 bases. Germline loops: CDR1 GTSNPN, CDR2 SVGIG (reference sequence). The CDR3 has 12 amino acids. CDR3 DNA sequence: TGTGCCTGGAGAAATAACTTGGGGGGATGGTTCTTC. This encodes CAWRNNLGGWFF. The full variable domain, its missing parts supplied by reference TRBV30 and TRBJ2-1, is SQTIHQWPATLVQPVGSPLSLECTVEGTSNPNLYWYRQAAGRGLQLLFYSVGIGQISSEVPQNLSASRPQDRQFILSSKKLLLSDSGFYLCAWRNNLGGWFFGPGTRLTVL.

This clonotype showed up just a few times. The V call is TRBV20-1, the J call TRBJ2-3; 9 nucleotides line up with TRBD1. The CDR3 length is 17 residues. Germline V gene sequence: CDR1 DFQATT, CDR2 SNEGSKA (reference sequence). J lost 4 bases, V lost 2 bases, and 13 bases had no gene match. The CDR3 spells CSARPPNGQGLPDTQYF. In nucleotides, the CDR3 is TGCAGTGCTAGACCCCCCAACGGACAGGGGTTGCCAGATACGCAGTATTTT.